This is a list of T cell receptor beta chains from one sample in a study of blood T cell repertoires in COVID-19. TCRdb's copy holds only in-frame clones and misses some; the assay was immunoSEQ multiplex PCR. Of over 85,000 clones in the sample, roughly 76% were seen once. The sample was peripheral blood. These receptors were collected from a woman aged 55-70 years with acute or convalescent COVID-19. CDR3s include the opening cysteine and the closing phenylalanine or tryptophan. Fields, in order: CDR3 DNA, CDR3 protein, J gene, V gene, D gene, clone size. D genes are given only for firm matches. Part of the rows lack a size; the others show once, few, many or a class for expanded clones.

TGTGCCAGCAGTTTTGGGATCACAACGGGGGGCTACACCTTC,CASSFGITTGGYTF,TRBJ1-2,TRBV28,NA,NA
TGTGCCAGCAGCCTGAGTTCAGGGCCGCGGGGCTACACCTTC,CASSLSSGPRGYTF,TRBJ1-2,TRBV7-8,NA,NA
TGTGCCAGCAGCCCGGGACTAGCCTTCTCCAATGAGCAGTTCTTC,CASSPGLAFSNEQFF,TRBJ2-1,TRBV28,TRBD2,NA
TGCGCCAGCAGCTTGGTCGCGGGAATTAATTCACCCCTCCACTTT,CASSLVAGINSPLHF,TRBJ1-6,TRBV5-1,NA,few
TGTGCCAGCAGTGACAGGGTTGCCTACAATGAGCAGTTCTTC,CASSDRVAYNEQFF,TRBJ2-1,TRBV2,NA,NA
TGCAGTGCTACCGGGAGAGGGACAGCTTTCTTT,CSATGRGTAFF,TRBJ1-1,TRBV20-1,NA,NA
TGTGCCAGCAGTTTCGGGAATCAGCCCCAGCATTTT,CASSFGNQPQHF,TRBJ1-5,TRBV28,NA,few
TGTGCCAGCTCACTAAACAGGGGGCAAGATGAAAAACTGTTTTTT,CASSLNRGQDEKLFF,TRBJ1-4,TRBV18,TRBD1,NA
TGTGCCAGCAGCGTAACCCTGGGGGCCCCGGCCCTCCACTTT,CASSVTLGAPALHF,TRBJ1-6,TRBV11-2,NA,NA
TGTGCCAGCAGCCATGACTTTGAGCAGTTCTTC,CASSHDFEQFF,TRBJ2-1,TRBV7-2,NA,NA
TGTGCCAGCAGTTTGCCGGGGAGGCGTAATCAGCCCCAGCATTTT,CASSLPGRRNQPQHF,TRBJ1-5,TRBV28,NA,few
TGTGCCAGCAGCCAAGGACAGACAACTAATGAAAAACTGTTTTTT,CASSQGQTTNEKLFF,TRBJ1-4,TRBV4-2,NA,NA
TGCGCCAGCAGTTTCGCAGATACGCAGTATTTT,CASSFADTQYF,TRBJ2-3,TRBV10-2,NA,NA
TGCAGTGCTAGTTTCGCGGGGGGGCGTCCAGAGACCCAGTACTTC,CSASFAGGRPETQYF,TRBJ2-5,TRBV20-1,TRBD2,many
TGTGCCAGCAGCGCGGCTAGCGGGGGCCCAGATACGCAGTATTTT,CASSAASGGPDTQYF,TRBJ2-3,TRBV3-1/TRBV3-2,TRBD2,NA
TGCGCCAGCAGCTTGGAGGCAGGGGGTGATGGCTACACCTTC,CASSLEAGGDGYTF,TRBJ1-2,TRBV5-1,TRBD1,NA
TGTGCCACCAGCAGCGGGGCAGGGAGGCCTAATAGCAATCAGCCCCAGCATTTT,CATSSGAGRPNSNQPQHF,TRBJ1-5,TRBV15,NA,NA
TGTGCCAGCAGCCCCGAAAGAGTCGTTACCGTGGACACTGAAGCTTTCTTT,CASSPERVVTVDTEAFF,TRBJ1-1,TRBV14,NA,once
TGTGCCATCAGTGGGACCTCCGGGACAGATGGCTACACCTTC,CAISGTSGTDGYTF,TRBJ1-2,TRBV10-3,TRBD1,NA
TGTGCCAGCTCACCAGACCAGGCTGAAAAACTGTTTTTT,CASSPDQAEKLFF,TRBJ1-4,TRBV18,NA,NA
TGCGCCAGCACCAAAACCAGGGACACTGAAGCTTTCTTT,CASTKTRDTEAFF,TRBJ1-1,TRBV10-1,NA,NA
TGTGCCAGCTACGGACAGGGTAACGAAGCTTTCTTT,CASYGQGNEAFF,TRBJ1-1,TRBV18,TRBD1,NA
TGTGCCAGCTCACCAACAGGGGGCTCGGGCAATCAGCCCCAGCATTTT,CASSPTGGSGNQPQHF,TRBJ1-5,TRBV18,TRBD1,NA
TGTGCCAGCTCACCAGCGGATAGCAATCAGCCCCAGCATTTT,CASSPADSNQPQHF,TRBJ1-5,TRBV18,NA,NA
TGTGCCAGCAGCTTATCAGCGGGGGCCTATACCCCTTACGAGCAGTACTTC,CASSLSAGAYTPYEQYF,TRBJ2-7,TRBV7-2,TRBD2,NA
TGCGCCAGCAGCTTGGGGGACAGGGGCGAAGCTTTCTTT,CASSLGDRGEAFF,TRBJ1-1,TRBV5-1,TRBD1,NA
TGTGCCAGCAGTTTAAGACAGCTGAACACTGAAGCTTTCTTT,CASSLRQLNTEAFF,TRBJ1-1,TRBV27,NA,NA
TGTGCCAGCACCTCCCGAGAGGGAGGGCAAAACAATGAGCAGTTCTTC,CASTSREGGQNNEQFF,TRBJ2-1,TRBV27,TRBD2,NA
TGCAGCGTTGTCCAGTCAAGCAATCAGCCCCAGCATTTT,CSVVQSSNQPQHF,TRBJ1-5,TRBV29-1,NA,NA
TGCGCCAGCAGCTTGGGATCCGGGAGGGATAAACTGTTTTTT,CASSLGSGRDKLFF,TRBJ1-4,TRBV5-1,NA,NA
TGTGCCAGCAGTTTAGGCGGCGATTCACCCCTCCACTTT,CASSLGGDSPLHF,TRBJ1-6,TRBV12-3/TRBV12-4,NA,NA
TGTGCCAGCACGGCCACAGGGTCACCCGGGGAGCTGTTTTTT,CASTATGSPGELFF,TRBJ2-2,TRBV2,NA,NA
TGCGCCAGCAGCCCCGGACATCTGAACACTGAAGCTTTCTTT,CASSPGHLNTEAFF,TRBJ1-1,TRBV5-1,NA,NA
TGTGCCAGTAGTCCCTGGACAGGGATCACCGGGGAGCTGTTTTTT,CASSPWTGITGELFF,TRBJ2-2,TRBV19,TRBD1,NA
TGTGCCAGCTCATCCGGGACTAGCGGATACAATGAGCAGTTCTTC,CASSSGTSGYNEQFF,TRBJ2-1,TRBV18,TRBD2,NA
TGTGCCTCCAATAGCGGGGGAGGTGACAATGAGCAGTTCTTC,CASNSGGGDNEQFF,TRBJ2-1,TRBV10-3,TRBD2,NA
TGTGCCTGGACTCTGGGAGGGGTTGGCTACACCTTC,CAWTLGGVGYTF,TRBJ1-2,TRBV30,NA,NA
TGCAGCGCACAGGTCCAGGGGGAGACCCAGTACTTC,CSAQVQGETQYF,TRBJ2-5,TRBV29-1,NA,once
TGTGCCAGCACCCCTCGGGGGGTTAATGAAAAACTGTTTTTT,CASTPRGVNEKLFF,TRBJ1-4,TRBV27,NA,NA
TGTGCCAGCAGCCTAGTTGTATCAGGGCAAAGCTCTGGAAACACCATATATTTT,CASSLVVSGQSSGNTIYF,TRBJ1-3,TRBV7-8,NA,NA
TGTGCCAGCAGCAAAGTAACAGGGAACACTGAAGCTTTCTTT,CASSKVTGNTEAFF,TRBJ1-1,TRBV21-1,NA,NA
TGTGCCAGCAGTGACCGGTTGTCTGAAGCTTTCTTT,CASSDRLSEAFF,TRBJ1-1,TRBV6-1,NA,NA
TGCAGTGCTAGTAGGCAGGGTAAGGATTCACCCCTCCACTTT,CSASRQGKDSPLHF,TRBJ1-6,TRBV20-1,NA,NA
TGTGCCAGTAAGACAGGGTCCAATCAGCCCCAGCATTTT,CASKTGSNQPQHF,TRBJ1-5,TRBV6-6,TRBD1,NA
TGTGCTAGTGGTGACAGGGGTGAGGGCTACACCTTC,CASGDRGEGYTF,TRBJ1-2,TRBV12-5,TRBD1,NA
TGTGCCAGCAGTTGGGGTTGGGTGACAGGGAGGAATGAAAAACTGTTTTTT,CASSWGWVTGRNEKLFF,TRBJ1-4,TRBV27,TRBD1,NA
TGTGCCACCAGTGATTTAACTAGCGGGGTGAATGAGCAGTTCTTC,CATSDLTSGVNEQFF,TRBJ2-1,TRBV24-1,TRBD2,NA
TGTGCCAGCAGTTTATGGGGACAGGGGGGTGACGAGCAGTACTTC,CASSLWGQGGDEQYF,TRBJ2-7,TRBV28,TRBD1,NA
TGTGCCAGCAGCTTAGTGATGGCCCCTGAAGCTTTCTTT,CASSLVMAPEAFF,TRBJ1-1,TRBV7-9,NA,NA